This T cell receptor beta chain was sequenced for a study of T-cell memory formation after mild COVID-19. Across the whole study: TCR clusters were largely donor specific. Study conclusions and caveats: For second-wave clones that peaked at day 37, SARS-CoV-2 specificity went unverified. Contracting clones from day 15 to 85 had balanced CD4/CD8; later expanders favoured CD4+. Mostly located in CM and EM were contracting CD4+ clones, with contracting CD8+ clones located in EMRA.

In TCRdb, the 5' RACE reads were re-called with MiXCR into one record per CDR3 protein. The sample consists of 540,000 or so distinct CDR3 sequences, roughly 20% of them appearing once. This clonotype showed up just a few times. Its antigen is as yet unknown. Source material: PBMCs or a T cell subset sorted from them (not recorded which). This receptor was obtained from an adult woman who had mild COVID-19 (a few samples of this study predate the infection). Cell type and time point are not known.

CDR3 residues: CASSLGKEAFF. The CDR3 DNA reads TGTGCCAGCAGCTTAGGGAAAGAAGCTTTCTTT. V gene TRBV11-2 combines with J gene TRBJ1-1, with D unresolved. Per germline, CDR1 SGHAT and CDR2 FQNNGV. The CDR3 contains 11 residues. V was cut by 1 base and J by 8 bases, with 5 bases left in between.